This record covers a single T cell receptor beta chain. The germline gives CDR1 MNHNS, CDR2 SASEGT. The CDR3 contains 15 residues. The data are from a study of monozygotic twins with inflammatory bowel disease. TCRdb re-analyzed the 5' RACE reads; it lists each CDR3 protein once, without DNA. The repertoire table contains around 200,000 distinct CDR3 sequences. Sequenced sample: blood. The chain recombines TRBV6-1 with TRBJ2-3; lacking DNA, the TRBD1 call made by TCRdb goes unchecked. The receptor comes from a human donor with ulcerative colitis or Crohn's disease, or a healthy co-twin of an affected twin (not recorded which). CDR3 loop: CASREPRGAADTQYF.